The 21 T cell receptor beta chains below come from one sample, sequenced in a study of cytomegalovirus exposure and HLA in healthy donors. Use of 60 Vbeta and 13 Jbeta primers characterized the PCR. This table comes from immunoSEQ multiplex PCR, and its TCRdb copy is limited to in-frame clones, with some not included. The table includes about 110,000 clones, 77% detected once. The sample was PBMCs. The receptors originated from a male donor in good health and CMV-seronegative.

This clone has only a few counts. The rearrangement joins TRBV7-2 to TRBJ2-3, with D perhaps matching TRBD2 (6 bases). This CDR3 has 12 amino acids. Germline CDR1 and CDR2: SGHTA and FQGNSA. V was cut by 4 bases and J by 5 bases, with 7 bases left in between. CDR3 sequence reads: CASSWGLDTQYF. CDR3 sequence (DNA): TGTGCCAGCAGCTGGGGACTAGATACGCAGTATTTT.

V gene TRBV27 combines with J gene TRBJ2-3; D may be TRBD2 (5 bases). With 1 base removed from V and 5 bases from J, the gap between germline ends came to 16 bases. Germline V gene sequence: CDR1 MNHEY, CDR2 SMNVEV (reference sequence). CDR3 length: 16 residues. The CDR3 protein is CASSLYNIGVGDTQYF. In nucleotides, the CDR3 is TGTGCCAGCAGTTTATACAACATCGGGGTAGGAGATACGCAGTATTTT.

There are a few counts of this clone. Other nucleotide sequences from this sample produce the same CDR3. This sequence joins TRBV5-1 and TRBJ2-5, with no clear D. Between the trimmed V and J ends, which lost 2 bases and 4 bases, there was a span of 3 bases. CDR3 size: 11 residues. Looked up from germline, CDR1 is SGHRS and CDR2 is YFSETQ. CDR3 sequence reads: CASSFRETQYF. CDR3 coding DNA: TGCGCCAGCAGCTTTAGAGAGACCCAGTACTTC.

The chain carries TRBV7-9 and TRBJ2-5; 7 positions agree with TRBD2. TRBJ2-7 explains the end of the DNA better; the J call may be wrong. The length of the CDR3 is 15 residues. CDR1 SEHNR and CDR2 FQNEAQ come from the germline V gene (reference sequence). CDR3 in amino acids: CASSTGGTPVYEQYF. CDR3 coding DNA: TGTGCCAGCAGCACCGGGGGGACTCCTGTCTACGAGCAGTACTTC.

The V and J genes are TRBV7-8 and TRBJ1-1, with 8 bases lining up with TRBD1. V was clipped by 8 bases and J by 4 bases; unmatched bases: 9. CDR3 length: 14 residues. Germline values: CDR1 SGHVS, CDR2 FQNEAQ. The CDR3 protein is CASRLFDRGTEAFF. CDR3 coding DNA: TGTGCCAGCCGACTCTTTGACAGGGGCACTGAAGCTTTCTTT.

The genes are TRBV2 and TRBJ1-1; 7 nucleotides agree with TRBD1. CDR1 and CDR2 (germline): SNHLY, FYNNEI. The CDR3 is 11 amino acids. Trimming cost V 4 bases and J 9 bases; bases outside gene matches: 2. The CDR3 DNA reads TGTGCCAGCAGTGGGGACAGCAAAGCTTTCTTT. Translating gives CASSGDSKAFF.

The genes are TRBV27 and TRBJ1-2; 8 nucleotides align to TRBD1. The CDR3 spans 13 residues. J lost 6 bases, V lost 6 bases, and 6 bases had no gene match. Germline values: CDR1 MNHEY, CDR2 SMNVEV (reference sequence). The CDR3 loop is CASRDRESNGYTF. The CDR3 region has the DNA TGTGCCAGCAGGGACAGGGAATCGAATGGCTACACCTTC.

In its sample, this clone was seen a few times. J is TRBJ2-5 and V is TRBV7-9; D might be TRBD2 (6 bases). V lost 5 bases and J 2 bases, leaving 12 bases between the germline ends. Germline CDR1 SEHNR, CDR2 FQNEAQ (reference sequence). The length of the CDR3 is 14 residues. The CDR3 loop reads CASSSGTEQETQYF. The CDR3 region has the DNA TGTGCCAGCAGCAGTGGGACTGAGCAAGAGACCCAGTACTTC.

The V and J genes are TRBV5-4 and TRBJ2-5, with 10 bases identical to TRBD1. J was trimmed by 3 bases and V by 5 bases; bases with no gene match: 7. This CDR3 is 15 amino acids long. CDR1 is SGHNT, CDR2 YYREEE, per germline (reference sequence). CDR3 sequence reads: CASSQDRGAKETQYF. CDR3 bases: TGTGCCAGCAGTCAGGACAGGGGGGCTAAAGAGACCCAGTACTTC.

The rearrangement links TRBV5-1 to TRBJ1-1; D perhaps matches TRBD1 (6 bases). Trimming took off 4 bases at V and 0 bases at J, with 13 bases between the two ends. CDR3 length equals 15 residues. Germline lookup yields CDR1 SGHRS and CDR2 YFSETQ. CDR3 sequence reads: CASSGRTAVNTEAFF. Written as DNA, the CDR3 is TGCGCCAGCAGCGGAAGGACAGCGGTGAACACTGAAGCTTTCTTT. Full variable domain (outside the CDR3, taken from reference TRBV5-1 and TRBJ1-1): KAGVTQTPRYLIKTRGQQVTLSCSPISGHRSVSWYQQTPGQGLQFLFEYFSETQRNKGNFPGRFSGRQFSNSRSEMNVSTLELGDSALYLCASSGRTAVNTEAFFGQGTRLTVV.

V gene TRBV7-3 combines with J gene TRBJ1-2, with D possibly TRBD1 on 5 matching bases. The CDR3 is 13 amino acids. Germline CDR1 is SGHTA and CDR2 is FQGTGA. The V end lost 5 bases, the J end lost 0 bases, and 7 bases lay between the germline ends. The CDR3 spells CASSQDTNYGYTF. The CDR3 coding sequence is TGTGCCAGCAGCCAGGACACTAACTATGGCTACACCTTC.

This chain links TRBV9 with TRBJ2-7; 14 bases are a match to TRBD2. V shed 0 bases and J 10 bases; nucleotides not matched to a gene: 12. The germline V gene has CDR1 SGDLS and CDR2 YYNGEE. This CDR3 is built from 17 residues. CDR3 amino acids: CASSVDAGTSGGSKQYF. The CDR3 coding sequence is TGTGCCAGCAGCGTAGATGCCGGGACTAGCGGGGGTTCCAAACAGTACTTC.

V is TRBV4-1 and J is TRBJ1-2; D is unresolved. The ends were cut back, 1 base at V and 7 bases at J, with 7 bases in the middle. Germline CDR1 MGHRA, CDR2 YSYEKL. The CDR3 is made up of 12 amino acids. The CDR3 DNA follows: TGCGCCAGCAGCCAAGCCCCGGGTGGCTACACCTTC. Protein sequence: CASSQAPGGYTF.

This chain connects TRBV2 to TRBJ1-1; TRBD1 matches 7 bases. Germline V gene lookup returns CDR1 SNHLY and CDR2 FYNNEI. The CDR3 length is 13 residues. V shed 6 bases and J 1 base; nucleotides not matched to a gene: 2. The DNA for the CDR3 is TGTGCCAGCAGGGACAGGCGGAACACTGAAGCTTTCTTT. Encoded protein: CASRDRRNTEAFF.

V is TRBV27 and J is TRBJ2-7; weak D call: TRBD2 (6 bases). This CDR3 spans 17 amino acids. The V gene's germline CDR1 is MNHEY and CDR2 SMNVEV (reference sequence). V was clipped by 1 base and J by 2 bases, with 18 bases between them. The CDR3 DNA follows: TGTGCCAGCAGTTTATTGGGTCCGGGACTGCTAGCCTACGAGCAGTACTTC. Translation: CASSLLGPGLLAYEQYF.

The chain carries TRBV2 and TRBJ1-1; D possibly corresponds to TRBD1 (6 bases). The CDR3 has 15 residues. Germline CDR1 and CDR2: SNHLY and FYNNEI. The germline V and J ends were trimmed by 8 bases and 1 base, with 17 bases remaining between them. CDR3 sequence: CASYYPGTPNTEAFF. CDR3 nucleotide sequence: TGTGCCAGCTATTACCCCGGGACACCGAACACTGAAGCTTTCTTT.

The gene calls are TRBV5-1 and TRBJ2-3; tentatively, D is TRBD2 (5 bases). The CDR3 is made up of 15 amino acids. In germline, CDR1 is SGHRS, CDR2 YFSETQ. Trimming left V 3 bases short and J 0 bases short, with 11 bases between. CDR3: CASSSSSSSTDTQYF. In nucleotides, the CDR3 is TGCGCCAGCAGCTCCTCTAGCAGTAGCACAGATACGCAGTATTTT. Variable domain in full (rest from reference TRBV5-1 and TRBJ2-3): KAGVTQTPRYLIKTRGQQVTLSCSPISGHRSVSWYQQTPGQGLQFLFEYFSETQRNKGNFPGRFSGRQFSNSRSEMNVSTLELGDSALYLCASSSSSSSTDTQYFGPGTRLTVL.

The chain couples TRBV28 to TRBJ2-1, with 9 positions matching TRBD2. The CDR3 is 14 residues long. J was trimmed by 5 bases and V by 7 bases; bases with no gene match: 6. Per the germline V gene, CDR1 is MDHEN and CDR2 is SYDVKM. CDR3 sequence: CASTWGTSHNEQFF. CDR3 nucleotide sequence: TGTGCCAGCACCTGGGGGACTAGCCACAATGAGCAGTTCTTC.

The sample holds one count of this clone. J is TRBJ1-5 and V is TRBV11-2; D is uncertain. Germline CDR1 SGHAT, CDR2 FQNNGV. This CDR3 region has 13 residues. V was shortened by 5 bases and J by 4 bases, with 9 bases between the two germline ends. Here the CDR3 reads CASSPYRNQPQHF. The CDR3 bases are TGTGCCAGCAGCCCCTACCGGAATCAGCCCCAGCATTTT.

V gene TRBV5-1 combines with J gene TRBJ2-7; D remains unclear. Germline lookup yields CDR1 SGHRS and CDR2 YFSETQ. The ends were cut back, 3 bases at V and 6 bases at J, with 7 bases in the middle. The CDR3 is 11 residues long. CDR3 nucleotides: TGCGCCAGCAGCTCGTCTCGCGAGCAGTACTTC. Its protein is CASSSSREQYF. The full variable domain, rest sourced from reference TRBV5-1 and TRBJ2-7, is KAGVTQTPRYLIKTRGQQVTLSCSPISGHRSVSWYQQTPGQGLQFLFEYFSETQRNKGNFPGRFSGRQFSNSRSEMNVSTLELGDSALYLCASSSSREQYFGPGTRLTVT.

The CDR3 coding sequence is TGTGCCAGCAGCTTACACGGGAGTTTAGGAGAGACCCAGTACTTC. Translation gives CASSLHGSLGETQYF. J is TRBJ2-5 and V is TRBV7-3; D might be TRBD2 (6 bases). The CDR3 runs to 15 residues. The germline V and J ends were trimmed by 2 bases and 4 bases, with 14 bases remaining between them. CDR1 and CDR2 from the germline V gene are SGHTA and FQGTGA.